This paragraph reports one T cell receptor beta chain. Its antigen is still unknown. This sample was included in a study of identifying expanded T cells in peripheral blood. General study results and limits: Over two and four weeks, about 16 and 19 clones changed, versus around 1.3 between replicates. Two-week clone count variance significantly increased as total template count grew.

During the collection period, no donor immune events like infections were recorded. V lost 3 bases, J lost 8 bases, and 6 bases stayed unmatched. The CDR3 extends over 13 amino acids. Germline values: CDR1 SQVTM, CDR2 ANQGSEA. Repertoires were generated with immunoSEQ multiplex PCR, while TCRdb's copy carries only in-frame clones and drops some. The sample lists around 100,000 clones, around 88% seen once, with approximately 14% in the top ten. Input material: blood. This clonotype was obtained from a person aged 18 to 70 in good health. This chain connects TRBV29-1 to TRBJ1-2; 10 nucleotides align to TRBD1. The CDR3: CSVDRQGARGYTF. CDR3 sequence (DNA): TGCAGCGTTGACCGACAGGGGGCTCGCGGCTACACCTTC.